This is a list of T cell receptor beta chains from one sample in a study of cytomegalovirus exposure and HLA in healthy donors. The table came from immunoSEQ multiplex PCR; TCRdb's copy has only in-frame clones and leaves some out. The data include about 160,000 clones; the top ten clones carry 1% to 1.5%. The sample consisted of PBMCs. The receptor source for this set is a woman in her sixties in good health and CMV-seronegative. Each CDR3 is given with its conserved first and last residue. A D gene is named only where the DNA matches it firmly.

CASSLDPPTSGRAWGTGELFF TGCGCCAGCAGCTTGGACCCTCCTACTAGCGGGAGGGCCTGGGGTACCGGGGAGCTGTTTTTT TRBV5-1 TRBD2 TRBJ2-2
CASSPLYNEQFF TGTGCCAGCAGCCCGTTGTACAATGAGCAGTTCTTC TRBV6-6 - TRBJ2-1
CASRGSWGKLFF TGTGCCAGCCGGGGGTCTTGGGGAAAACTGTTTTTT TRBV27 - TRBJ1-4
CASSLGLEKKTQYF TGTGCCAGCAGCTTAGGACTAGAGAAAAAGACCCAGTACTTC TRBV7-2 - TRBJ2-5
CASSHQAGGFDTEAFF TGTGCCAGCAGCCATCAGGCAGGAGGATTCGACACTGAAGCTTTCTTT TRBV5-6 - TRBJ1-1
CATGGTYSSYEQYF TGTGCCACCGGGGGGACGTACAGCTCCTACGAGCAGTACTTC TRBV6-1 TRBD2 TRBJ2-7
CASSYRKDSVYGYTF TGTGCCAGCAGTTATCGTAAGGACAGTGTCTATGGCTACACCTTC TRBV6-6 - TRBJ1-2
CASTRLARSSYEQYF TGCGCCAGTACGCGACTAGCGAGGAGCTCCTACGAGCAGTACTTC TRBV5-1 TRBD2 TRBJ2-7
CASSQGIAYQETQYF TGTGCCAGCAGTCAGGGCATTGCGTACCAAGAGACCCAGTACTTC TRBV6-5 - TRBJ2-5
CASSSLVAGPYEQYF TGTGCCAGCAGCTCCCTAGTGGCTGGCCCCTACGAGCAGTACTTC TRBV7-3 - TRBJ2-7
CASSLDRSYTF TGTGCCAGCAGCTTGGACAGGAGCTACACCTTC TRBV7-2 TRBD1 TRBJ1-2
CASSPQGALNYGYTF TGTGCCAGCAGCCCCCAGGGGGCGTTGAACTATGGCTACACCTTC TRBV11-2 TRBD1 TRBJ1-2
CASSFRQDINSPLHF TGTGCCAGCAGCTTTAGGCAGGATATTAATTCACCCCTCCACTTT TRBV5-5 - TRBJ1-6
CASSFALTSGTDTQYF TGTGCCAGCAGCTTCGCACTGACATCAGGTACAGATACGCAGTATTTT TRBV7-2 - TRBJ2-3
CASSPGTGNGYTF TGTGCCAGCAGCCCGGGGACAGGGAATGGCTACACCTTC TRBV7-3 TRBD1 TRBJ1-2
CASSEGLLDSPLHF TGTGCCAGCAGTGAAGGACTGCTGGATTCACCCCTCCACTTT TRBV6-1 - TRBJ1-6
CASSEVQGRLEKLFF TGTGCCAGCAGTGAAGTGCAGGGGCGGTTGGAAAAACTGTTTTTT TRBV6-1 - TRBJ1-4